This TCR beta chain was captured by sequencing in a study of blood T cell repertoires in COVID-19. Study overall: The United States, Italy and Spain supplied acute and convalescent COVID-19 samples. In each case, the material was cDNA or gDNA derived from T cells, B-cell-depleted T cells, or PBMCs.

Study processing details: Amplifying reference gene primers gave estimates of nucleated cell counts. TCRdb's copy holds only in-frame clones and misses some; the assay was immunoSEQ multiplex PCR. For V, J and clone size, that table is used; D and trimming come from the DNA. Counted here are 130,000 or so clones, over 80% occurring once; the ten biggest clones make up roughly 1.5%. The CDR3 has 15 amino acids. The junction had 10 bases not matched to a gene; V was cut back by 5 bases and J by 4 bases. Germline V gene sequence: CDR1 SEHNR, CDR2 FQNEAQ (reference sequence). The sequencing sample was made of peripheral blood. The rearrangement links TRBV7-9 to TRBJ2-5, with TRBD1 matching 7 bases. This receptor was taken from a human donor in a cohort sampled during active COVID-19. This CDR3 is CASSPILQGLETQYF. As DNA, the CDR3 is TGTGCCAGCAGCCCCATCTTACAGGGGCTAGAGACCCAGTACTTC.